This T cell receptor beta chain was identified in a study of T-cell memory formation after mild COVID-19. In germline, CDR1 is DFQATT, CDR2 SNEGSKA (reference sequence). CDR3 size: 14 residues. V was cut by 4 bases and J by 1 base, with 8 bases left in between. TCRdb analysed the 5' RACE reads with MiXCR anew, one entry per CDR3 protein. The sample has a few hundred thousand distinct CDR3 sequences; 15% to 20% are singletons. This clonotype was seen a handful of times. The specimen sequenced was PBMCs or a T cell subset sorted from them (not recorded which). This chain connects TRBV20-1 to TRBJ2-6; unclear D gene. The source of this sequence is a man aged 18 to 30 who had mild COVID-19 (a few samples of this study predate the infection). Cell type and time point are not known. CDR3 region: CSAIPGSGANVLTF. The CDR3 DNA is TGCAGTGCTATTCCCGGGTCTGGGGCCAACGTCCTGACTTTC.